This T cell receptor (beta chain) was profiled in a study of cytomegalovirus exposure and HLA in healthy donors. Study-wide results and limits: HLA alleles were associated with fewer than 20,000 TCR beta sequences in a later analysis at 0.05 false discovery rate. Many donors shared some public TCRs, even though most TCR sequences were rare. One variant, a missense change in DCLRE1C, was linked in a later analysis to TCR beta V- and J-gene trimming.

PCR primers comprised 60 Vbeta and 13 Jbeta primers. Measured with immunoSEQ multiplex PCR; TCRdb has only the in-frame clones, and not every one. The sample gives roughly 99,000 clones, 79% of which show up once; approximately 3.3% is in the top ten. This clone was found a few times. Its antigen is unknown. CDR1 and CDR2 from the germline V gene are MNHNS and SASEGT. The germline V and J ends were trimmed by 3 bases and 5 bases, with 10 bases remaining between them. CDR3 length: 13 residues. The TCR was taken from a male donor in good health and CMV-seropositive. The sample was PBMCs. The chain has TRBV6-1 and TRBJ1-1; D may be TRBD1 (5 bases). The CDR3 coding sequence is TGTGCCAGCAGTGAGGGGGAGGGAACTGAAGCTTTCTTT. Translated, it gives CASSEGEGTEAFF.